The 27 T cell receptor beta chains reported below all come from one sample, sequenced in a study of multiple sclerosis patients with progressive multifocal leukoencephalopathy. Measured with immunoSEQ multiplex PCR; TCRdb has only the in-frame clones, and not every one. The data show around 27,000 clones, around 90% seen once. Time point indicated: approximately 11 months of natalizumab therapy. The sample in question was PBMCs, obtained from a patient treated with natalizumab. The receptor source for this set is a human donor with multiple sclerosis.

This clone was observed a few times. The CDR3 sequence is CASSFGGMNTEAFF. CDR3 nucleotides: TGTGCCAGCAGCTTTGGCGGAATGAACACTGAAGCTTTCTTT. The genes are TRBV7-9 and TRBJ1-1; D is uncertain. Germline loops: CDR1 SEHNR, CDR2 FQNEAQ (reference sequence). The V end lost 3 bases, the J end lost 0 bases, and 8 bases lay between the germline ends. The CDR3 has 14 residues.

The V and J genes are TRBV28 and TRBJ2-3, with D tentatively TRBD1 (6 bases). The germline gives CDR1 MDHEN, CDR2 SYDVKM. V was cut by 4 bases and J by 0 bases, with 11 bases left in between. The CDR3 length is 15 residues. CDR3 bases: TGTGCCAGCAGTTCCCCTCAGGGGAGCACAGATACGCAGTATTTT. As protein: CASSSPQGSTDTQYF.

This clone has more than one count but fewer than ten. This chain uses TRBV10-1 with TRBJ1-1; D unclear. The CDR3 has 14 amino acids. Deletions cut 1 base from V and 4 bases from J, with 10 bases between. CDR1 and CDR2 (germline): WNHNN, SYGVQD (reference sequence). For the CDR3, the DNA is TGCGCCAGCAGTGAGTTAAGGGAATTCACTGAAGCTTTCTTT. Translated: CASSELREFTEAFF.

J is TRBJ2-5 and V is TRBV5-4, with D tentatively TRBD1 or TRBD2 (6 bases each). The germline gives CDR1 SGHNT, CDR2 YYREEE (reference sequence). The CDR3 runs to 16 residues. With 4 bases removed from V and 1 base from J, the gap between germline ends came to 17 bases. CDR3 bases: TGTGCCAGCAGCCCGACGGGGGCCGGGGGCCAAGAGACCCAGTACTTC. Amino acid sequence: CASSPTGAGGQETQYF.

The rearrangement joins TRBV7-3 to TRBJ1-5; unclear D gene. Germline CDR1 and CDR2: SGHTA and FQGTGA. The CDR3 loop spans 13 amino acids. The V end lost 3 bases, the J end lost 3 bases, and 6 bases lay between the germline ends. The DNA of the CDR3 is TGTGCCAGCAGCTTTGACCTCAATCAGCCCCAGCATTTT. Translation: CASSFDLNQPQHF.

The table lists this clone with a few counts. The CDR3 spells CATRTGGLEAFF. In DNA, the CDR3 is TGTGCCACCAGGACAGGGGGGTTAGAAGCTTTCTTT. The chain is built from TRBV6-5 and TRBJ1-1; 10 positions agree with TRBD1. The trim removed 10 bases at V and 8 bases at J, leaving 7 bases unmatched. CDR3 length: 12 amino acids. Germline loops: CDR1 MNHEY, CDR2 SVGAGI.

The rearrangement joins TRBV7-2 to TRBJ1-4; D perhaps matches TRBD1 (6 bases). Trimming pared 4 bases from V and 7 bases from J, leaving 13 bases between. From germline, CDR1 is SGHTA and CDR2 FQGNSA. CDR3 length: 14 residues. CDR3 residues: CASSSGQPGEKLFF. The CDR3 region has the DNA TGTGCCAGCAGCTCAGGACAGCCGGGTGAAAAACTGTTTTTT.

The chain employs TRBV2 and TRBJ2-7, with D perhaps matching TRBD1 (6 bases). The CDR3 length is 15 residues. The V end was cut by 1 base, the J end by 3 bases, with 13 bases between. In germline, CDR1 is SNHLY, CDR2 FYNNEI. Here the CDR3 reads CASSEEVRGNYEQYF. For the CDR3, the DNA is TGTGCCAGCAGTGAAGAGGTCAGGGGCAACTACGAGCAGTACTTC. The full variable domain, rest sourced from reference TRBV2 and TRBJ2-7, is EPEVTQTPSHQVTQMGQEVILRCVPISNHLYFYWYRQILGQKVEFLVSFYNNEISEKSEIFDDQFSVERPDGSNFTLKIRSTKLEDSAMYFCASSEEVRGNYEQYFGPGTRLTVT.

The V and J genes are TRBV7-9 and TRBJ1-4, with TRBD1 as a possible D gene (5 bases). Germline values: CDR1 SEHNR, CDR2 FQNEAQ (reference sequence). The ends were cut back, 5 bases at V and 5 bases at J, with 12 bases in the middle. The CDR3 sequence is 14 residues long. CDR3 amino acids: CASSKDTVNEKLFF. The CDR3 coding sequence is TGTGCCAGCAGCAAGGACACGGTCAATGAAAAACTGTTTTTT.

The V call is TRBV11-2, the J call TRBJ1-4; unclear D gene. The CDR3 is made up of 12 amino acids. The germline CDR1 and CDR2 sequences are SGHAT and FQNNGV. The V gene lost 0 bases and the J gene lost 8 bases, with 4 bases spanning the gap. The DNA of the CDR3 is TGTGCCAGCAGCTTAGATCGCGAAAAACTGTTTTTT. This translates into CASSLDREKLFF.

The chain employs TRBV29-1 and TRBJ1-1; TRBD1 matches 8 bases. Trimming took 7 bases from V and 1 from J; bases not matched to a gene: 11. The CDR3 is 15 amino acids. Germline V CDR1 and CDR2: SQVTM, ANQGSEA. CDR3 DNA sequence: TGCAGCGGGGGTGGACAGGGCACCCCGAACACTGAAGCTTTCTTT. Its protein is CSGGGQGTPNTEAFF.

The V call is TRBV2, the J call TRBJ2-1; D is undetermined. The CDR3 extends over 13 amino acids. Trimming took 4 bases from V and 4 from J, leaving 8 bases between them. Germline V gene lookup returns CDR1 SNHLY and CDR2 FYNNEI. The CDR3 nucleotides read TGTGCCAGCAGTGGGCCCATATACAATGAGCAGTTCTTC. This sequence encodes CASSGPIYNEQFF.

This CDR3 is CASSLLGNAGELFF. CDR3 DNA: TGTGCCAGCAGTTTATTGGGGAATGCCGGGGAGCTGTTTTTT. The chain employs TRBV28 and TRBJ2-2; no reliable D call. Germline V gives CDR1 MDHEN, CDR2 SYDVKM. The V end was cut by 1 base, the J end by 6 bases, with 9 bases between. CDR3 length equals 14 residues.

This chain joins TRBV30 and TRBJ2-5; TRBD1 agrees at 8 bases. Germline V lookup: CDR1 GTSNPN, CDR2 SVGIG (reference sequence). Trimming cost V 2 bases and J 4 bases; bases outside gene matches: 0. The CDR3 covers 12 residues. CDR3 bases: TGTGCCTGGAGTACAGGGGGAGAGACCCAGTACTTC. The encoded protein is CAWSTGGETQYF.

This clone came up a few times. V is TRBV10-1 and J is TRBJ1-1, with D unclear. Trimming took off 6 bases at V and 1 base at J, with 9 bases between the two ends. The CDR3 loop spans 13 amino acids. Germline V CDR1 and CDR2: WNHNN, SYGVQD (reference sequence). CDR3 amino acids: CASRHNQNTEAFF. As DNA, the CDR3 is TGCGCCAGCAGACACAACCAGAACACTGAAGCTTTCTTT.

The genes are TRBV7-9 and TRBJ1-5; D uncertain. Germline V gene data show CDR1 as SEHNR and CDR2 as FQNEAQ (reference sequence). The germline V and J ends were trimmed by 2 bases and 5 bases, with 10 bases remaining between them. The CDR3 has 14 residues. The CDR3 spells CASSLIGEDQPQHF. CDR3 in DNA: TGTGCCAGCAGCTTAATCGGGGAAGATCAGCCCCAGCATTTT.

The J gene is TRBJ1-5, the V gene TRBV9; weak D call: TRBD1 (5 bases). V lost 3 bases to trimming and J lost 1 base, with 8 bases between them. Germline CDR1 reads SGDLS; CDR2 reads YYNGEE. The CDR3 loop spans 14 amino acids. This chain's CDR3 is CASSARDSNQPQHF. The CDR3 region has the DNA TGTGCCAGCAGCGCTAGGGACAGCAATCAGCCCCAGCATTTT.

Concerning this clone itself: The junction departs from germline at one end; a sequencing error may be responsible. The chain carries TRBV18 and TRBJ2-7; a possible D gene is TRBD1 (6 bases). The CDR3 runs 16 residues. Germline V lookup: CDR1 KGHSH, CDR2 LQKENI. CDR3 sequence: CASAPQRTVGGYEQYF. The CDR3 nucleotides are TGTGCCAGCGCACCACAACGGACAGTTGGAGGCTACGAGCAGTACTTC.

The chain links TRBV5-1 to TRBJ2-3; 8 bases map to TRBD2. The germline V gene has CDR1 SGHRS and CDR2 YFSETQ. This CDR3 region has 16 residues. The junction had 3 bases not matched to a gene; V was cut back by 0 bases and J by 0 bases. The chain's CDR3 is CASSLVAGSSTDTQYF. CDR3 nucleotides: TGCGCCAGCAGCTTGGTAGCGGGGTCTAGCACAGATACGCAGTATTTT.

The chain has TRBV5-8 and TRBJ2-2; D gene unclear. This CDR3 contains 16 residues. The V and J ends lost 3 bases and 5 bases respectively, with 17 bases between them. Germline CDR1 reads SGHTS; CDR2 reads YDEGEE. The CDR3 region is CASSWSDKAWTGELFF. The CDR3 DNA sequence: TGTGCCAGCAGCTGGTCTGACAAGGCGTGGACCGGGGAGCTGTTTTTT.

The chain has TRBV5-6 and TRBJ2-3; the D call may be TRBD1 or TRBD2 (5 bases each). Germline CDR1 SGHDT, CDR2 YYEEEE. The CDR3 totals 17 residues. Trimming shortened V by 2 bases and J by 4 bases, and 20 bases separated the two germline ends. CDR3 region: CASSFLGRSLGADTQYF. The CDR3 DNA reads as TGTGCCAGCAGCTTTTTGGGACGATCATTAGGGGCAGATACGCAGTATTTT.

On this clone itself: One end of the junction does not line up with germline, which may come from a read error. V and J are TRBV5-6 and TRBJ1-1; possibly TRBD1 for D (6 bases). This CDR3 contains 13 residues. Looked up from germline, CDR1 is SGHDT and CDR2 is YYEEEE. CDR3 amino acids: CASILGAGTEAFF. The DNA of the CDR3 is TGTGCCAGCATCTTGGGGGCGGGCACTGAAGCTTTCTTT.

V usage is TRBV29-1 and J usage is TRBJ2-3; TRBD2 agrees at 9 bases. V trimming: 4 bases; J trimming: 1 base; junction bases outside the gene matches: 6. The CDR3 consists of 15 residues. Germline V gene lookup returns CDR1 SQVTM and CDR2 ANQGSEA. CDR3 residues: CSVGGAGGRTDTQYF. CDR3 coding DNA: TGCAGCGTTGGTGGAGCGGGGGGCCGCACAGATACGCAGTATTTT.

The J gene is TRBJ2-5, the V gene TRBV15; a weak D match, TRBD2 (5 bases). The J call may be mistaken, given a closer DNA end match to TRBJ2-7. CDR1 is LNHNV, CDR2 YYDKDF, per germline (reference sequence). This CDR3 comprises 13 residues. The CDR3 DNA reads TGTGCCACCAGCAGAGATGGAGGATCCGAGCAGTACTTC. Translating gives CATSRDGGSEQYF.

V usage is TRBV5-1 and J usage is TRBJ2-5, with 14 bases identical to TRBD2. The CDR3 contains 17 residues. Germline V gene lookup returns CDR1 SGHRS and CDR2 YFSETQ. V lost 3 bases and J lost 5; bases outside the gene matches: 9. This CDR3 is CASSSSGTSGGVETQYF. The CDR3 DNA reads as TGCGCCAGCAGCTCCTCCGGGACTAGCGGGGGAGTGGAGACCCAGTACTTC.

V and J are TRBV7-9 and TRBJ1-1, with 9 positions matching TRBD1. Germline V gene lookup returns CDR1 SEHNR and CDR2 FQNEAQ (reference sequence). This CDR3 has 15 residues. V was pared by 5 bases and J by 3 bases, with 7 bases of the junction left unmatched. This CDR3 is CASSPSQGADTEAFF. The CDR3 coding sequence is TGTGCCAGCAGCCCATCACAGGGGGCGGACACTGAAGCTTTCTTT.

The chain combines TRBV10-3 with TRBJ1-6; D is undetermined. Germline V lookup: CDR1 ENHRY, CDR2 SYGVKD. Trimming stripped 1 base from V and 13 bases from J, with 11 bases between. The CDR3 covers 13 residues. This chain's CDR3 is CAISEFGVPPLHF. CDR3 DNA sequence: TGTGCCATCAGTGAGTTTGGAGTTCCCCCCCTCCACTTT.